The sequence of this TCR beta chain was determined in a study of CXCR3-negative and CXCR3-positive naive CD8 T cells. Triplicates of 300,000 or so cells were sorted from each CD8+ T cell subset. The authors prepared UMI-labeled TRB cDNA libraries by 5' RACE. No DNA is given; TCRdb re-called the 5' RACE reads and lists each CDR3 protein once. The table lists about 5,500 distinct CDR3 sequences. This clonotype is classed as medium-sized (0.01 to 0.1%) by frequency. This CDR3 spans 13 amino acids. Germline V CDR1 and CDR2: DFQATT, SNEGSKA (reference sequence). The sample was naive CXCR3- CD8+ T cells from blood. Noted subset: CD45RO-CCR7+CD27+CD95- naive CD8+ T cells lacking CXCR3 (TNR3-). The chain is built from TRBV20-1 and TRBJ2-7. The clonotype originates from a human donor in good health. Some clones in this sample may be carry-over from other donors' samples. CDR3 region: CSAETGTFYEQYF.